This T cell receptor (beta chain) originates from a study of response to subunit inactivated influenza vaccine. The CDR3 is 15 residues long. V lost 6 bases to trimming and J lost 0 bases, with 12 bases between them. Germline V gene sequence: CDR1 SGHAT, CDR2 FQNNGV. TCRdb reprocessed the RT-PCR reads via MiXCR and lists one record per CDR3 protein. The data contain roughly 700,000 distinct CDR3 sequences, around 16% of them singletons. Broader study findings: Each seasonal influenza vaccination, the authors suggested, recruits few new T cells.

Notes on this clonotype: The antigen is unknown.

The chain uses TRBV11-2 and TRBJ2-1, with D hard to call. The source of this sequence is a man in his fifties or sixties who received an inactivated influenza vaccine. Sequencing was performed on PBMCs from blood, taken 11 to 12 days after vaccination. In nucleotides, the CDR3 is TGTGCCAGCAGGAACTGGGCAAGCTCCTACAATGAGCAGTTCTTC. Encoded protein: CASRNWASSYNEQFF.